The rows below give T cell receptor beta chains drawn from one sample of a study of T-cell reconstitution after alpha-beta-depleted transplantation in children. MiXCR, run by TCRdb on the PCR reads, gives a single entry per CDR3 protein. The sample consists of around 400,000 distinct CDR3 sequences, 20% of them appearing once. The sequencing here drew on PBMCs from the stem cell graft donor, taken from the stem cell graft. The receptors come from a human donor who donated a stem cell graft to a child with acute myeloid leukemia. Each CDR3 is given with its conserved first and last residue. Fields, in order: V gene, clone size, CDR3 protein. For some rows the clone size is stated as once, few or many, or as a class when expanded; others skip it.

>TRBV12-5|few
CASDLRDDDEQFF
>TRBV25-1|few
CASEPAGLGSYEQYF
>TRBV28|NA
CASSEVAGYF
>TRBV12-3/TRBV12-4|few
CASSPNRVSEAFF
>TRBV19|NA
CASTPGAAYGYTF
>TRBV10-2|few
CASRGEGQETQYF
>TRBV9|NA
CASSDGQGIEQYF
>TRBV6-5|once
CASSYSGASRSTDTQYF
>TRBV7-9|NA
CASSLYRDWKQFF
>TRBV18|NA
CASSPLGLARDEQYF
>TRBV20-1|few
CSARAPQGAVGVGRSEAFF
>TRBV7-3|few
CASSLTPGGLQFF
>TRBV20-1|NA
CSANAGPNEQFF
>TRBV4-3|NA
CASSHSQGDGEQFF
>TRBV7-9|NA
CASSSRQGGTYNEQFF
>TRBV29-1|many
CSASAGTFNYRSYEQYF
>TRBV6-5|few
CASSYSGGDNEQFF
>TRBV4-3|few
CASSQDPRRPYNEQFF
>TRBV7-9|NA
CASSLEWTVNTEAFF
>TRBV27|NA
CASTRTSNYGYTF
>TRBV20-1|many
CSARAGTGVQETQYF
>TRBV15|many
CATSRGREVGEQYF
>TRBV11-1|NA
CASCLDLSQSSGYSYEQYF
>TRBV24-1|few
CATSDPGRKTSNTGELFF
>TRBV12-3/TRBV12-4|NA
CASSLTSYGYTF
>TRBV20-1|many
CSARQGMGYEQYF
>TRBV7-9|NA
CASSLGPLSGYDEQFF
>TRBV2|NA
CASSEGQQMEQFF
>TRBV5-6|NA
CASSLGSSGNTIYF
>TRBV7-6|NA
CASSLPAGALGNEQYF
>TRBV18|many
CASSPSQETQYF
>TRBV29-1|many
CSVVGQRREQYF
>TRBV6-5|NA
CASSSLITGTSETSYEQYF
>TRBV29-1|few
CSVDRRLIETQYF
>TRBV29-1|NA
CSVARRETYGYTF
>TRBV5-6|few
CASSSGLAGGPDTQYF
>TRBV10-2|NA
CASSGRDRPNPNEQFF
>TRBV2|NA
CASSDNPVQWYNEQFF
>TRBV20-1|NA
CSARDSLALSLSYEQYF
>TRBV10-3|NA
CAIKPTRESDTQYF
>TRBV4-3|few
CASSRGRRGRIPNEQFF